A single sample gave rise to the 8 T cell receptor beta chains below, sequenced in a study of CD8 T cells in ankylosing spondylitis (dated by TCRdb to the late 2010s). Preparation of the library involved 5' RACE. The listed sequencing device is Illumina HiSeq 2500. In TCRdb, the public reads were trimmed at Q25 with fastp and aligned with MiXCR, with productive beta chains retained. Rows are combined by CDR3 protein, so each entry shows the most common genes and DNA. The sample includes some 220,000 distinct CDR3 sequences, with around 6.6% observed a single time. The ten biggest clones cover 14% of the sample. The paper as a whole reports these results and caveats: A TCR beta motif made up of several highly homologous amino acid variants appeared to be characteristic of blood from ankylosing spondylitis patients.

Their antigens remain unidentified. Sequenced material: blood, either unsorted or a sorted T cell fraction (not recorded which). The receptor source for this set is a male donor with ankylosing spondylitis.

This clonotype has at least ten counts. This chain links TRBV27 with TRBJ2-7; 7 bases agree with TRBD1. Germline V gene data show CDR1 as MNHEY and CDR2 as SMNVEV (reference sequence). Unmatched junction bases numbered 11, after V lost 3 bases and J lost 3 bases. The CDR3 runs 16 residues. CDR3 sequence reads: CASSFSTGYRVYEQYF. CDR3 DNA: TGTGCCAGCAGTTTTTCGACAGGGTATCGAGTCTACGAGCAGTACTTC.

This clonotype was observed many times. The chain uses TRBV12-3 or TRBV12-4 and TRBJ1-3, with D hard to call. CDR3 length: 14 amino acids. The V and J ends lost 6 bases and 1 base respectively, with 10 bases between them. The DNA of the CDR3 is TGTGCCAGCAGCCACCCCGGATCTGGAAACACCATATATTTT. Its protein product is CASSHPGSGNTIYF.

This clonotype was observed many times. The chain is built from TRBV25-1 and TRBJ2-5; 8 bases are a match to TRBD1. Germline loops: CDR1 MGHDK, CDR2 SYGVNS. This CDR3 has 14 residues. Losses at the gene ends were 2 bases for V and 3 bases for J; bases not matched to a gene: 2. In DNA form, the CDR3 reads TGTGCCAGCAGTGAACGGACAGGGAAAGAGACCCAGTACTTC. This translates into CASSERTGKETQYF.

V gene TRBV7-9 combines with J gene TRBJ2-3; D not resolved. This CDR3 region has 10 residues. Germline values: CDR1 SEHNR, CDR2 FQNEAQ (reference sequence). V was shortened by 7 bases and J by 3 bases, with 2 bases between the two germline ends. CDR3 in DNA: TGTGCCAGCAAAACAGATACGCAGTATTTT. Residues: CASKTDTQYF. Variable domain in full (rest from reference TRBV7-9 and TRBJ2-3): DTGVSQNPRHKITKRGQNVTFRCDPISEHNRLYWYRQTLGQGPEFLTYFQNEAQLEKSRLLSDRFSAERPKGSFSTLEIQRTEQGDSAMYLCASKTDTQYFGPGTRLTVL.

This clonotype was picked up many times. The CDR3 is CASRRTGAGYTF. The CDR3, as DNA: TGCGCCAGCAGACGGACAGGGGCCGGCTACACCTTC. The gene calls are TRBV5-1 and TRBJ1-2, with TRBD1 matching over 9 bases. Germline values: CDR1 SGHRS, CDR2 YFSETQ. The CDR3 is made up of 12 amino acids. With V trimmed by 5 bases and J by 8 bases, 4 bases remained unmatched.

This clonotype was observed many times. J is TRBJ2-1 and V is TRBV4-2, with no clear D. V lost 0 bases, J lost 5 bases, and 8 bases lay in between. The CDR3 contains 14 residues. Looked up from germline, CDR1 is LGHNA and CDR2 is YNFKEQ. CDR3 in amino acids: CASSQDYPNNEQFF. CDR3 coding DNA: TGTGCCAGCAGCCAAGATTACCCGAACAATGAGCAGTTCTTC.

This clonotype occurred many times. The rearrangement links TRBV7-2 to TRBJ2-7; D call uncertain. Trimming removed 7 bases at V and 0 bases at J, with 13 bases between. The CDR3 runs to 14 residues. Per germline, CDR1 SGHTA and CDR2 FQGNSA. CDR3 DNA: TGTGCCAGCACCTTCGCAGTATCCTCCTACGAGCAGTACTTC. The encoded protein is CASTFAVSSYEQYF.

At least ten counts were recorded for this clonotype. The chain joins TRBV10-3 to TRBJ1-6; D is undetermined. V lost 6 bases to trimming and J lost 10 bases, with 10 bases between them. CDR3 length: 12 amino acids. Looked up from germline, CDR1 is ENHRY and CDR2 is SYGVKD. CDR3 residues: CAISAASSPLHF. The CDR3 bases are TGTGCCATCAGCGCCGCGTCCTCACCCCTCCACTTT.